This T cell receptor (beta chain) was sequenced in a study of shared clonotypes between healthy human individuals (dated by TCRdb to 2018 to 2020). Background for the entire study: The cohort included three men and two women between 18 and 49 years of age. To increase sequencing depth and limit assay-specific biases, different laboratories used diverse techniques to prepare libraries and sequence TCR repertoires. Leukapheresis yielded between about 0.9 and 10 billion PBMCs per donor. For each donor, three plates each were used for CD4 naive and CD4 memory, two plates were used for CD8 naive, and one plate was used for CD8 memory. The study deeply sequenced blood TCR repertoires of about 5 healthy adults to estimate repertoire size and the extent of clonotype sharing between individuals.

Donors were healthy HIV-negative adults with no recently reported acute infections or vaccinations. Every donor was a Caucasian adult residing in Nashville, Tennessee, USA. CD4+ T cells were enriched through magnetic negative selection, after which naive cells were positively selected on CD45RA and the remaining negative fraction served as the memory subset. Blood was collected by leukapheresis, and PBMCs were isolated by Ficoll-Histopaque density gradient centrifugation and then cryopreserved in liquid nitrogen vapor phase. Purity and quantity of every magnetically sorted T cell population were checked by analytical flow cytometry. From each sorted fraction, genomic DNA was isolated and quantified by UV absorbance on a Nanodrop 2000c. From a lookup of the germline V gene, CDR1 and CDR2 are LGHNA and YNFKEQ. For this chain, trimming is 1 base at the V end and 5 bases at the J end, and the number of junction bases without a gene match is 8. Taken from cysteine to phenylalanine, the CDR3 has 16 residues. Only CDR3 DNA remains: 48 bases, in frame from the first base.

The paper's findings and limits, for the study overall: Even with the large sequencing depth, rarefaction of the sorted-subset datasets indicated that sequencing was incomplete. Sampling was restricted to blood, and TCR repertoires in tissues likely differ from the TCR repertoires found in blood. Based on pairwise subsampling, the degree of clonotype sharing among donors was expected to be affected by sequencing depth. Compared with non-shared clonotypes, the clonotypes found in all four sorted-subset donors had higher generation probabilities. The genetic and exposure-history diversity represented was limited by the small number of donors. Naive subsets generally had larger estimated clonotype richness than memory subsets did. When several donors were compared, the shared fraction of clonotypes was about 5.5% for naive CD4, 3.5% for naive CD8, 2% to 2.5% for memory CD4, and under 0.5% for memory CD8.

Using the deep immunoSEQ assay, multiplex PCR amplified TCR CDR3 regions from genomic DNA. Extracted genomic DNA from each cell subset was spread evenly across all wells of several immunoSEQ 96-well plates, with each plate serving as a replicate. For sorted subsets, roughly 0.2 ug genomic DNA, equal to tens of thousands of T cell genomes, was loaded into each replicate PCR. Purified libraries were measured with a Qubit 3.0 fluorometer, size-checked on a Bioanalyzer 2100, and measured again with the KAPA Library Quantification kit. A separate single-read 150-cycle Illumina NextSeq 550 flow cell was used to sequence each immunoSEQ 96-well plate. Processing in the source paper ran as follows. The immunoSEQ output contained only junctional sequences without quality scores, so filtering could not match that applied to full-length reads. To assign V/J genes and CDR3, sequences were annotated against IMGT germline references using PyIR, a Python wrapper for IgBLAST v1.9. Reads were removed for weak V/J assignments (E-value above 1e-6), missing CDR3, stop codons, out-of-frame junctions, or ambiguous translated residues. A V3J clonotype was defined by an identical inferred V gene, J gene, and CDR3 amino acid sequence. Percentage overlap between repertoires was computed as shared unique clonotypes divided by the size of the smaller repertoire. Repertoire richness was assessed with RTK rarefaction, the Chao1 estimator, and Recon v2.1 estimates of unobserved clonotypes. For all TCRbeta clonotypes obtained by the gDNA method from a few donors, generation probabilities were computed with OLGA. Not all clones reach the TCRdb copy of this immuneACCESS table, which keeps in-frame sequences only. Checked studies attribute under half of the gap to unresolved V genes and leave the rest unexplained. Clone size and V and J calls were adopted from that table, with D and trimming inferred from the DNA. The sample has approximately 1.1 million clones on record, around 78% of them singletons. About 0.52% of the sample is in the top ten clones.

Concerning this clone itself: Its antigen target is currently unknown. Base quality data are lacking; no much larger clone is found one base away.

Rearrangement joined TRBV4-2 to TRBJ1-5; 7 of the junction bases match TRBD1. The TCR sequence derives from a man aged 18 to 30 in good health. Some clones in this sample may be carry-over from other donors' samples. Sequencing was performed on memory CD4+ T cells from PBMCs. What this sample's cell subset or site label stands for: CD45RA-negative fraction. The CDR3 region has the sequence CASSQAGGRLDQPQHF. Read as DNA, the sequence is TGTGCCAGCAGCCAAGCAGGGGGACGTCTAGATCAGCCCCAGCATTTT.